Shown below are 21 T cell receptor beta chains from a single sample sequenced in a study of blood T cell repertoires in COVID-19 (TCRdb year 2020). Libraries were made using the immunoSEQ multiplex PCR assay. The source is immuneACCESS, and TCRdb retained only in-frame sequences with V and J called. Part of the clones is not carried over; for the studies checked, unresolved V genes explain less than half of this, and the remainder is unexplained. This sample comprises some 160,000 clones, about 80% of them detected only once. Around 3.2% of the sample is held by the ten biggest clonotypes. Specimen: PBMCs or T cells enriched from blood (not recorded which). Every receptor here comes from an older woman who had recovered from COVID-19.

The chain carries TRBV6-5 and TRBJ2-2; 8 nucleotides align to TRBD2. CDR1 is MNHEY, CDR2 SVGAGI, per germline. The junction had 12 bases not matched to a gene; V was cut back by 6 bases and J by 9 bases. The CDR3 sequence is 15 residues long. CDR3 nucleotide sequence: TGTGCCAGCAGCCGCGGGGGGCACCTCTCCAGGGAGCTGTTTTTT. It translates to CASSRGGHLSRELFF.

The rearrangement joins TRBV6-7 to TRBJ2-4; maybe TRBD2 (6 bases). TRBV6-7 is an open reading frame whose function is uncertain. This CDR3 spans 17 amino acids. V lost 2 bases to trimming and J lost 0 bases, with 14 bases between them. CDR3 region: CASSYAGRRIAKNIQYF. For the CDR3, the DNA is TGTGCCAGCAGTTACGCGGGACGGCGGATAGCCAAAAACATTCAGTACTTC.

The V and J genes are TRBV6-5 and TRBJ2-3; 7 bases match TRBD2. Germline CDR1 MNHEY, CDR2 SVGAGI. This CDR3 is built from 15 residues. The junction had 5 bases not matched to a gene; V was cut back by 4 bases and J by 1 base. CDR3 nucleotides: TGTGCCAGCAGTTGGGAGGGTTACGGCACAGATACGCAGTATTTT. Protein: CASSWEGYGTDTQYF.

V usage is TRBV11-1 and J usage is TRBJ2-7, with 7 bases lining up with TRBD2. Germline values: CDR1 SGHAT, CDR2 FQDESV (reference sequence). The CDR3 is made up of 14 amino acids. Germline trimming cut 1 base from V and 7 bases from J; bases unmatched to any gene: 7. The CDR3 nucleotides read TGTGCCAGCAGCTTAGGAGCGGGAAAAGAGGAGCAGTACTTC. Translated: CASSLGAGKEEQYF.

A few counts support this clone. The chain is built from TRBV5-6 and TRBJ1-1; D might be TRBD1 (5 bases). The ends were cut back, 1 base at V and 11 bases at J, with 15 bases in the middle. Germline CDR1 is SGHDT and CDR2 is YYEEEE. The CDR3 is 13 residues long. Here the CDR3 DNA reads TGTGCCAGCAGCTTGCCGGCAGGGTCCCGGGCTTTCTTT. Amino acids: CASSLPAGSRAFF.

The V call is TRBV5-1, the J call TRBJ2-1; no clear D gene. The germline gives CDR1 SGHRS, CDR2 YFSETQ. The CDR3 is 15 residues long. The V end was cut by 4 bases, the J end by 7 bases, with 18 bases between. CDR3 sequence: CASSPTISSRNEQFF. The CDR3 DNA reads TGCGCCAGCAGCCCCACTATTTCTTCGCGTAATGAGCAGTTCTTC.

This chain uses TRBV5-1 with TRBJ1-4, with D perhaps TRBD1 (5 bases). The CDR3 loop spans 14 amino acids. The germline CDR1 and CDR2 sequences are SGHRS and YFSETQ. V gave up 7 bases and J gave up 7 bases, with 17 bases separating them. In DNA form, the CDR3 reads TGCGCCAGCGGGCCCCTAGGGGACTCTGAAAAACTGTTTTTT. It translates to CASGPLGDSEKLFF.

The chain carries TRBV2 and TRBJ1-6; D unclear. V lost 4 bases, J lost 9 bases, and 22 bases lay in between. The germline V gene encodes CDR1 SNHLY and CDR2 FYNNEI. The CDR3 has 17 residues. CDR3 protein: CASSAYAPGNVGSPLHF. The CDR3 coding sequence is TGTGCCAGCAGTGCTTACGCACCGGGGAACGTTGGTTCACCCCTCCACTTT. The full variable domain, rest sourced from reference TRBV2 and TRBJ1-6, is EPEVTQTPSHQVTQMGQEVILRCVPISNHLYFYWYRQILGQKVEFLVSFYNNEISEKSEIFDDQFSVERPDGSNFTLKIRSTKLEDSAMYFCASSAYAPGNVGSPLHFGNGTRLTVT.

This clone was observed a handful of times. The CDR3 sequence is CASSLGGTPQETQYF. The CDR3 nucleotides are TGCGCCAGCAGCTTGGGGGGGACTCCACAAGAGACCCAGTACTTC. The genes are TRBV5-1 and TRBJ2-5, with a weak D call TRBD2 (6 bases). The germline V gene encodes CDR1 SGHRS and CDR2 YFSETQ. V was clipped by 0 bases and J by 2 bases, with 11 bases between them. The CDR3 runs 15 residues.

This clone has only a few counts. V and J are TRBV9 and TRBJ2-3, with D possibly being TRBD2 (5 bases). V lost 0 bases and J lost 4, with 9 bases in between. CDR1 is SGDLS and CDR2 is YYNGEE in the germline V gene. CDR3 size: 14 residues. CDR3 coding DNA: TGTGCCAGCAGCGTAGCTAGCCGAGCAGATACGCAGTATTTT. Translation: CASSVASRADTQYF.

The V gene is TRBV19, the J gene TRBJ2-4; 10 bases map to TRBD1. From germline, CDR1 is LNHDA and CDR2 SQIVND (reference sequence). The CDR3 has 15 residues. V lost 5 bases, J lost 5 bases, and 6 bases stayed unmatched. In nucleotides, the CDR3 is TGTGCCAGTAGTTCTCGGGACAGGGGCGAAAACATTCAGTACTTC. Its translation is CASSSRDRGENIQYF.

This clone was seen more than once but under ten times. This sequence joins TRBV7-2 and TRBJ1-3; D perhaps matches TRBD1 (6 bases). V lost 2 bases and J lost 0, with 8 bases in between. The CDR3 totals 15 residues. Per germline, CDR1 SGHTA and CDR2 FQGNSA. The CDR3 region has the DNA TGTGCCAGCAGCTTAAACAGGGCCTCTGGAAACACCATATATTTT. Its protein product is CASSLNRASGNTIYF.

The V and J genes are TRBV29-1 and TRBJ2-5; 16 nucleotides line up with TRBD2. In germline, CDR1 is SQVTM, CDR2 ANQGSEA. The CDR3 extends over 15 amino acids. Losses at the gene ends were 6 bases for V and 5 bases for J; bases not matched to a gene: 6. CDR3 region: CSVRGTSGGAETQYF. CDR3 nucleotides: TGCAGCGTGAGAGGGACTAGCGGGGGGGCGGAGACCCAGTACTTC.

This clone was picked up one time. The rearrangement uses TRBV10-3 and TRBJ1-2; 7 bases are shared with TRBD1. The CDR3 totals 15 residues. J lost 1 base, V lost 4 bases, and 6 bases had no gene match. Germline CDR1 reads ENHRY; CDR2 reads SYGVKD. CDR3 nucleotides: TGTGCCATCAGTGCAAGGCAGGGGGTTAACTATGGCTACACCTTC. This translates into CAISARQGVNYGYTF.

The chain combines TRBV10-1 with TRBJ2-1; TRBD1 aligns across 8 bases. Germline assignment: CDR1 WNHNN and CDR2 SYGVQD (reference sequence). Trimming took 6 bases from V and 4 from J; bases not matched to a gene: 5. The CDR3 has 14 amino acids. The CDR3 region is CASSGTGVYNEQFF. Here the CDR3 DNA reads TGCGCCAGCAGCGGGACAGGAGTTTACAATGAGCAGTTCTTC.

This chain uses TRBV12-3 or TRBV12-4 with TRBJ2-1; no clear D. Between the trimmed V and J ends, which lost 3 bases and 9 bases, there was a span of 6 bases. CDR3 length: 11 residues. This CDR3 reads CASSFSFEQFF. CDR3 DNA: TGTGCCAGCAGTTTTAGTTTTGAGCAGTTCTTC.

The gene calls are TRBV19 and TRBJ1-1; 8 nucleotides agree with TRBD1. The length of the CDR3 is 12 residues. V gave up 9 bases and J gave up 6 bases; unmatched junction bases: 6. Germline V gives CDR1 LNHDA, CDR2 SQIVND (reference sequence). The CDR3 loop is CASGQGAPEAFF. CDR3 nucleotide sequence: TGTGCCAGCGGACAGGGTGCGCCTGAAGCTTTCTTT. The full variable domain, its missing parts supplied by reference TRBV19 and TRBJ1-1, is DGGITQSPKYLFRKEGQNVTLSCEQNLNHDAMYWYRQDPGQGLRLIYYSQIVNDFQKGDIAEGYSVSREKKESFPLTVTSAQKNPTAFYLCASGQGAPEAFFGQGTRLTVV.

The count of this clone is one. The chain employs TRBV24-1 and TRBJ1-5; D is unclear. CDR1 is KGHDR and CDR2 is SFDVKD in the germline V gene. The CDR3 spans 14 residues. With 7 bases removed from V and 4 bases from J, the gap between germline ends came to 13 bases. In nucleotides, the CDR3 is TGTGCCACCAGGCGGGAGAGAGTAAATCAGCCCCAGCATTTT. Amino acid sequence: CATRRERVNQPQHF.

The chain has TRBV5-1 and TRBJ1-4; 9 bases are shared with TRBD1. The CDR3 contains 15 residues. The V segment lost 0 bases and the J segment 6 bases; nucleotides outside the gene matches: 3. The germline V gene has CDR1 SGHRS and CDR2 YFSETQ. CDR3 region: CASSLVTGGDEKLFF. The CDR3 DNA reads TGCGCCAGCAGCTTGGTGACAGGGGGGGATGAAAAACTGTTTTTT.

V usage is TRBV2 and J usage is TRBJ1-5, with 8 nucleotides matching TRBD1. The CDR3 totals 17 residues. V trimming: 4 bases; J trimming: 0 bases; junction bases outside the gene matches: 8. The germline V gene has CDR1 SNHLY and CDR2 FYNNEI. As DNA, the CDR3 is TGTGCCAGCAGTGCCCATGGACAGGGCCTTAGCAATCAGCCCCAGCATTTT. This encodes CASSAHGQGLSNQPQHF.

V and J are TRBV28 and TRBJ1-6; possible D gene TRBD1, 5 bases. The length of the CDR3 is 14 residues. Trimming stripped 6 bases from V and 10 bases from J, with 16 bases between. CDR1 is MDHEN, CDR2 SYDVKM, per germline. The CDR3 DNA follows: TGTGCCAGCAGCCCCGGGGGTATTAAGTCACCCCTCCACTTT. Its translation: CASSPGGIKSPLHF.